This is a list of T cell receptor beta chains from one sample in a study of control samples from healthy donors and cancer patients. Method: immunoSEQ multiplex PCR; TCRdb's copy keeps in-frame clones and lacks some. The data show over 100,000 clones, more than 80% seen once. Material: blood. These receptors were taken from a man aged 40-50 years in good health. Each CDR3 is given with its conserved first and last residue. Fields, in order: clone size, D gene, V gene, J gene, CDR3 DNA, CDR3 protein. The D gene is left open where the match is weak. Size tells how often a clone was seen (once, few, many) or the class of an expanded clone, and some rows leave it out.

clone_size: few; d_call: .; v_call: TRBV2; j_call: TRBJ1-5; cdr3_nt: TGTGCCAGCAGTGACGAGGGTAAAAGGTTTCAGCCCCAGCATTTT; cdr3_aa: CASSDEGKRFQPQHF
clone_size: .; d_call: .; v_call: TRBV5-1; j_call: TRBJ1-5; cdr3_nt: TGCGCCAGCAGCTTGAGACGGATCAATCAGCCCCAGCATTTT; cdr3_aa: CASSLRRINQPQHF
clone_size: .; d_call: .; v_call: TRBV19; j_call: TRBJ2-5; cdr3_nt: TGTGCCAGTACGACTAGCTCGGGGGCGGAGACCCAGTACTTC; cdr3_aa: CASTTSSGAETQYF
clone_size: .; d_call: .; v_call: TRBV9; j_call: TRBJ2-1; cdr3_nt: TGTGCCAGCAGCGGTCACACTGGAGATGAGCAGTTCTTC; cdr3_aa: CASSGHTGDEQFF
clone_size: .; d_call: .; v_call: TRBV27; j_call: TRBJ2-7; cdr3_nt: TGTGCCAGCAGCTTATGGGGGGGCCGCGAGCAGTACTTC; cdr3_aa: CASSLWGGREQYF
clone_size: .; d_call: .; v_call: TRBV6-1; j_call: TRBJ1-1; cdr3_nt: TGTGCCAGCAGTGAAAGGGGGGGGACAATTGCTGAAGCTTTCTTT; cdr3_aa: CASSERGGTIAEAFF
clone_size: .; d_call: TRBD1; v_call: TRBV11-1; j_call: TRBJ1-1; cdr3_nt: TGTGCCAGCAGCAGGGGGCTTAGCACTGAAGCTTTCTTT; cdr3_aa: CASSRGLSTEAFF
clone_size: .; d_call: .; v_call: TRBV3-1/TRBV3-2; j_call: TRBJ1-4; cdr3_nt: TGTGCCAGCAGCCAGTCCGGGGTCAATGAAAAACTGTTTTTT; cdr3_aa: CASSQSGVNEKLFF
clone_size: .; d_call: .; v_call: TRBV5-1; j_call: TRBJ2-6; cdr3_nt: TGCGCCAGCAGCGTAGGGGGACCTGGGGCCAACGTCCTGACTTTC; cdr3_aa: CASSVGGPGANVLTF
clone_size: .; d_call: .; v_call: TRBV3-1/TRBV3-2; j_call: TRBJ1-6; cdr3_nt: TGTGCCAGCAGCCAAGATCTAACCTGGACGACACCCCTCCACTTT; cdr3_aa: CASSQDLTWTTPLHF
clone_size: .; d_call: TRBD1; v_call: TRBV29-1; j_call: TRBJ1-1; cdr3_nt: TGCAGCGTGACAGAAACCGGGACAGTCAACACTGAAGCTTTCTTT; cdr3_aa: CSVTETGTVNTEAFF
clone_size: .; d_call: .; v_call: TRBV9; j_call: TRBJ2-7; cdr3_nt: TGTGCCAGCAGCGTAACTTTCGCCAACTCCTACGAGCAGTACTTC; cdr3_aa: CASSVTFANSYEQYF
clone_size: .; d_call: .; v_call: TRBV19; j_call: TRBJ1-2; cdr3_nt: TGTGCCAGTAGTGTCACCGGGGGACACTATGGCTACACCTTC; cdr3_aa: CASSVTGGHYGYTF
clone_size: .; d_call: .; v_call: TRBV12-3/TRBV12-4; j_call: TRBJ1-1; cdr3_nt: TGTGCCAGCAGGCCGAGGGGGGGGACTGAAGCTTTCTTT; cdr3_aa: CASRPRGGTEAFF
clone_size: .; d_call: .; v_call: TRBV2; j_call: TRBJ2-5; cdr3_nt: TGTGCCAGCGGGGACTGGGTACAAGAGACCCAGTACTTC; cdr3_aa: CASGDWVQETQYF
clone_size: .; d_call: .; v_call: TRBV19; j_call: TRBJ1-3; cdr3_nt: TGTGCCAGTAGTATGGATCTATCCCCTGGAAACACCATATATTTT; cdr3_aa: CASSMDLSPGNTIYF
clone_size: .; d_call: .; v_call: TRBV27; j_call: TRBJ1-5; cdr3_nt: TGTGCCAGCAGTCAGGACCTATATAGCAATCAGCCCCAGCATTTT; cdr3_aa: CASSQDLYSNQPQHF
clone_size: .; d_call: .; v_call: TRBV5-1; j_call: TRBJ1-4; cdr3_nt: TGCGCCAGCAGCTTGTCTCCTGATGAAAAACTGTTTTTT; cdr3_aa: CASSLSPDEKLFF
clone_size: .; d_call: .; v_call: TRBV29-1; j_call: TRBJ1-5; cdr3_nt: TGCAGCGTTCGCTTGGGGAGGGGGCAGCCCCAGCATTTT; cdr3_aa: CSVRLGRGQPQHF
clone_size: .; d_call: .; v_call: TRBV7-2; j_call: TRBJ2-7; cdr3_nt: TGTGCCAGCAGCTTAGTCTTCGGGCAGACCTACGAGCAGTACTTC; cdr3_aa: CASSLVFGQTYEQYF
clone_size: .; d_call: .; v_call: TRBV7-9; j_call: TRBJ1-4; cdr3_nt: TGTGCCAGCAGCCCCGGGACATCTAATGAAAAACTGTTTTTT; cdr3_aa: CASSPGTSNEKLFF
clone_size: .; d_call: .; v_call: TRBV18; j_call: TRBJ2-3; cdr3_nt: TGTGCCAGCTCACCAGGGGGCGTGGGCACAGATACGCAGTATTTT; cdr3_aa: CASSPGGVGTDTQYF
clone_size: few; d_call: TRBD1; v_call: TRBV7-6; j_call: TRBJ1-5; cdr3_nt: TGTGCCAGCGGTCCGGGACAGGGAAGGAATCAGCCCCAGCATTTT; cdr3_aa: CASGPGQGRNQPQHF
clone_size: .; d_call: .; v_call: TRBV4-2; j_call: TRBJ1-6; cdr3_nt: TGTGCCAGCAGCCAAGATGTTGAGGGTTCACCCCTCCACTTT; cdr3_aa: CASSQDVEGSPLHF
clone_size: .; d_call: TRBD2; v_call: TRBV9; j_call: TRBJ2-1; cdr3_nt: TGTGCCAGCAGCGGAACTAGCGGGACTAGCTATGAGCAGTTCTTC; cdr3_aa: CASSGTSGTSYEQFF
clone_size: .; d_call: .; v_call: TRBV11-2; j_call: TRBJ2-1; cdr3_nt: TGTGCTAGCAGCTTAGAGGTCCATAGGGAGCAGTTCTTC; cdr3_aa: CASSLEVHREQFF
clone_size: few; d_call: TRBD1; v_call: TRBV6-4; j_call: TRBJ1-2; cdr3_nt: TGTGCCAGCAGTGACTCGACAGGGGGCGGCTACACCTTC; cdr3_aa: CASSDSTGGGYTF
clone_size: .; d_call: TRBD2; v_call: TRBV10-2; j_call: TRBJ2-1; cdr3_nt: TGCGCCAGCAGGCGGGGGACTTCGAACTACAATGAGCAGTTCTTC; cdr3_aa: CASRRGTSNYNEQFF
clone_size: .; d_call: TRBD1; v_call: TRBV27; j_call: TRBJ1-6; cdr3_nt: TGTGCCAGCAGTCGACAGGGGGCCAGGATGAATTCACCCCTCCACTTT; cdr3_aa: CASSRQGARMNSPLHF
clone_size: .; d_call: TRBD2; v_call: TRBV7-6; j_call: TRBJ2-1; cdr3_nt: TGTGCCAGCAGCTTGGGACTAGCGGGGGGACGCTCCTACAATGAGCAGTTCTTC; cdr3_aa: CASSLGLAGGRSYNEQFF
clone_size: .; d_call: TRBD1; v_call: TRBV9; j_call: TRBJ1-2; cdr3_nt: TGTGCCAGCAGCGTAGGGTACAGGGGAGGATATGGCTACACCTTC; cdr3_aa: CASSVGYRGGYGYTF
clone_size: .; d_call: .; v_call: TRBV7-9; j_call: TRBJ2-1; cdr3_nt: TGTGCCAGCAGCTTAGGTCAGTTCAATGAGCAGTTCTTC; cdr3_aa: CASSLGQFNEQFF
clone_size: once; d_call: .; v_call: TRBV7-9; j_call: TRBJ1-2; cdr3_nt: TGTGCCAGCAGCTTAGTCCCTAAAACCGGGAAGGGCTACACCTTC; cdr3_aa: CASSLVPKTGKGYTF
clone_size: .; d_call: .; v_call: TRBV18; j_call: TRBJ1-1; cdr3_nt: TGTGCCAGCTCACCGAACGGGAACACTGAAGCTTTCTTT; cdr3_aa: CASSPNGNTEAFF
clone_size: .; d_call: TRBD1; v_call: TRBV27; j_call: TRBJ1-2; cdr3_nt: TGTGCCAGCAGTTCCGGGACAGGGGCCTATGGCTACACCTTC; cdr3_aa: CASSSGTGAYGYTF
clone_size: .; d_call: .; v_call: TRBV5-6; j_call: TRBJ1-4; cdr3_nt: TGTGCCAGCAGCTTCGGGTTTGAGGAAAAACTGTTTTTT; cdr3_aa: CASSFGFEEKLFF
clone_size: few; d_call: TRBD1; v_call: TRBV7-6; j_call: TRBJ2-2; cdr3_nt: TGTGCCAGCACCACAGGGGGTGCTTTTGCCGGGGAGCTGTTTTTT; cdr3_aa: CASTTGGAFAGELFF
clone_size: .; d_call: TRBD1; v_call: TRBV6-5; j_call: TRBJ2-2; cdr3_nt: TGTGCCAGCAGTTACTCGGGGACAGGGACCGGGGAGCTGTTTTTT; cdr3_aa: CASSYSGTGTGELFF
clone_size: .; d_call: .; v_call: TRBV2; j_call: TRBJ2-5; cdr3_nt: TGTGCCAGCAGTGGGGAGACCCAAGAGACCCAGTACTTC; cdr3_aa: CASSGETQETQYF
clone_size: .; d_call: .; v_call: TRBV5-1; j_call: TRBJ1-3; cdr3_nt: TGCGCCAGCAGCTTGGATGTCGCGCGCGGAAACACCATATATTTT; cdr3_aa: CASSLDVARGNTIYF
clone_size: .; d_call: TRBD2; v_call: TRBV6-2/TRBV6-3; j_call: TRBJ2-1; cdr3_nt: TGTGCCAGCAGTTATAGCGGGGGGGCTTGGGAGCAGTTCTTC; cdr3_aa: CASSYSGGAWEQFF
clone_size: .; d_call: TRBD1; v_call: TRBV27; j_call: TRBJ2-2; cdr3_nt: TGTGCCAGCAGCCGACTTCCGGGACAGGGAAACACCGGGGAGCTGTTTTTT; cdr3_aa: CASSRLPGQGNTGELFF
clone_size: .; d_call: .; v_call: TRBV5-5; j_call: TRBJ1-4; cdr3_nt: TGTGCCAGCAGCCCGGAGGCCACAACTAATGAAAAACTGTTTTTT; cdr3_aa: CASSPEATTNEKLFF
clone_size: .; d_call: .; v_call: TRBV11-2; j_call: TRBJ1-3; cdr3_nt: TGTGCCAGCAGCTTAGCCGGTCCTGGAAACACCATATATTTT; cdr3_aa: CASSLAGPGNTIYF
clone_size: .; d_call: TRBD1; v_call: TRBV7-8; j_call: TRBJ1-5; cdr3_nt: TGTGCCAGCAGCTTATATACAGGGGGAAATCAGCCCCAGCATTTT; cdr3_aa: CASSLYTGGNQPQHF
clone_size: .; d_call: TRBD1; v_call: TRBV7-6; j_call: TRBJ2-7; cdr3_nt: TGTGCCAGCAGCTTAAGACAGGGGGCAGGGTACGAGCAGTACTTC; cdr3_aa: CASSLRQGAGYEQYF
clone_size: .; d_call: TRBD2; v_call: TRBV5-1; j_call: TRBJ2-5; cdr3_nt: TGCGCCAGCAAACTACGGGCGAGCGGGGTCGAGACCCAGTACTTC; cdr3_aa: CASKLRASGVETQYF
clone_size: .; d_call: .; v_call: TRBV11-2; j_call: TRBJ2-3; cdr3_nt: TGTGCCAGCAGCTTAGATCCGGGTGCGACAGATACGCAGTATTTT; cdr3_aa: CASSLDPGATDTQYF
clone_size: .; d_call: .; v_call: TRBV11-1; j_call: TRBJ1-1; cdr3_nt: TGTGCCAGCAGCTTACTTACGAACACTGAAGCTTTCTTT; cdr3_aa: CASSLLTNTEAFF
clone_size: few; d_call: .; v_call: TRBV2; j_call: TRBJ1-3; cdr3_nt: TGTGCCAGCAGTGAATCAGGAAACACCATATATTTT; cdr3_aa: CASSESGNTIYF
clone_size: .; d_call: .; v_call: TRBV7-3; j_call: TRBJ2-3; cdr3_nt: TGTGCCAGCAGCTTGACTGGCACAGATACGCAGTATTTT; cdr3_aa: CASSLTGTDTQYF
clone_size: once; d_call: .; v_call: TRBV28; j_call: TRBJ1-3; cdr3_nt: TGTGCCAGCAATAGTGGGGGATTAGGTAACACCATATATTTT; cdr3_aa: CASNSGGLGNTIYF
clone_size: .; d_call: .; v_call: TRBV6-9; j_call: TRBJ2-5; cdr3_nt: TGTGCCACCTACCCCCGGGTGCTAGAAGAGAATTGTGGGACGCCCCATGTCAAAGAGACCCAGTACTTC; cdr3_aa: CATYPRVLEENCGTPHVKETQYF
clone_size: .; d_call: .; v_call: TRBV27; j_call: TRBJ2-1; cdr3_nt: TGTGCCAGCAGTTTAGACAGTTACAATGAGCAGTTCTTC; cdr3_aa: CASSLDSYNEQFF
clone_size: .; d_call: TRBD1; v_call: TRBV6-5; j_call: TRBJ1-1; cdr3_nt: TGTGCCACCTCAGACAGGGCTCCCCCTGAAGCTTTCTTT; cdr3_aa: CATSDRAPPEAFF
clone_size: .; d_call: TRBD2; v_call: TRBV15; j_call: TRBJ2-5; cdr3_nt: TGTGCCACCAGCAGAGATCCGAGCGGGGGTGTTGAGACCCAGTACTTC; cdr3_aa: CATSRDPSGGVETQYF
clone_size: .; d_call: TRBD1; v_call: TRBV10-2; j_call: TRBJ2-5; cdr3_nt: TGCGCCAGCAGTGCGAGGGGGCACCAAGAGACCCAGTACTTC; cdr3_aa: CASSARGHQETQYF